Shown below are 14 T cell receptor beta chains from a single sample sequenced in a study of cytomegalovirus exposure and HLA in healthy donors. Vbeta (60) and Jbeta (13) primers were used in the PCR. The repertoire was sequenced with immunoSEQ multiplex PCR; TCRdb's copy has only in-frame clones and lacks some. Among roughly 170,000 clones listed, roughly 78% were seen once. Material for sequencing was PBMCs. These receptors all stem from a woman aged 50 to 60 in good health and CMV-seropositive.

The rearrangement uses TRBV9 and TRBJ1-2; maybe TRBD1 (6 bases). The CDR3 covers 12 residues. V lost 4 bases and J 6 bases, leaving 10 bases between the germline ends. In germline, CDR1 is SGDLS, CDR2 YYNGEE. CDR3 in amino acids: CASSIPGDGYTF. Here the CDR3 DNA reads TGTGCCAGCAGCATACCAGGGGATGGCTACACCTTC.

The rearrangement joins TRBV2 to TRBJ1-2; D call uncertain. Germline CDR1 and CDR2: SNHLY and FYNNEI. CDR3 size: 15 residues. The ends were cut back, 5 bases at V and 4 bases at J, with 17 bases in the middle. The CDR3 nucleotides are TGTGCCAGCAGTTTAGAGGGAAGGAGCTTCTATGGCTACACCTTC. This gives the protein CASSLEGRSFYGYTF.

The chain has TRBV6-5 and TRBJ2-1; 7 nucleotides line up with TRBD2. Unmatched junction bases numbered 7, after V lost 6 bases and J lost 2 bases. CDR1 and CDR2 (germline): MNHEY, SVGAGI. The CDR3 runs 15 residues. The chain's CDR3 is CASRPSSGPYNEQFF. CDR3 nucleotides: TGTGCCAGCAGACCTTCTAGCGGCCCCTACAATGAGCAGTTCTTC.

In its sample, this clone was seen once. V usage is TRBV29-1 and J usage is TRBJ1-1; D is perhaps TRBD1 (5 bases). With 5 bases removed from V and 1 base from J, the gap between germline ends came to 8 bases. The CDR3 totals 12 residues. From germline, CDR1 is SQVTM and CDR2 ANQGSEA. CDR3: CSVRGKNTEAFF. The DNA for the CDR3 is TGCAGCGTTAGGGGTAAGAACACTGAAGCTTTCTTT.

The rearrangement joins TRBV27 to TRBJ2-7, with D uncertain. This CDR3 contains 15 residues. Trimming removed 4 bases at V and 3 bases at J, with 16 bases between. Per the germline V gene, CDR1 is MNHEY and CDR2 is SMNVEV (reference sequence). The CDR3 is CASSSPSSRSYEQYF. CDR3 bases: TGTGCCAGCAGTTCCCCCAGTTCTAGGAGCTACGAGCAGTACTTC.

The chain combines TRBV4-1 with TRBJ2-7; tentatively, D is TRBD2 (7 bases). The CDR3 is 14 residues long. With 2 bases removed from V and 6 bases from J, the gap between germline ends came to 14 bases. Germline V lookup: CDR1 MGHRA, CDR2 YSYEKL. The CDR3 spells CASSQSGGWGEQYF. The CDR3, as DNA: TGCGCCAGCAGCCAATCGGGGGGCTGGGGCGAGCAGTACTTC.

J is TRBJ2-1 and V is TRBV19, with TRBD2 matching over 11 bases. The trim removed 6 bases at V and 2 bases at J, leaving 15 bases unmatched. Germline CDR1 reads LNHDA; CDR2 reads SQIVND (reference sequence). This CDR3 comprises 19 residues. CDR3 sequence: CASSPSGASGGLPYNEQFF. The CDR3 DNA reads TGTGCCAGTAGCCCTTCAGGGGCTAGCGGGGGGTTACCCTACAATGAGCAGTTCTTC.

The rearrangement uses TRBV20-1 and TRBJ2-7; D possibly corresponds to TRBD1 (5 bases). With 7 bases removed from V and 5 bases from J, the gap between germline ends came to 6 bases. The CDR3 totals 9 residues. Germline CDR1 reads DFQATT; CDR2 reads SNEGSKA (reference sequence). CDR3 residues: CSVGDEQYF. In nucleotides, the CDR3 is TGCAGTGTAGGGGACGAGCAGTACTTC.

The chain carries TRBV7-3 and TRBJ2-1, with a weak D call TRBD2 (6 bases). Germline values: CDR1 SGHTA, CDR2 FQGTGA. The CDR3 consists of 16 residues. V lost 5 bases, J lost 4 bases, and 18 bases lay in between. CDR3 bases: TGTGCCAGCAGCCGCTTGGGAGGAAGCGGGTACAATGAGCAGTTCTTC. It specifies CASSRLGGSGYNEQFF.

This chain connects TRBV7-9 to TRBJ2-3, with 8 bases aligning to TRBD1. From germline, CDR1 is SEHNR and CDR2 FQNEAQ (reference sequence). Trimming removed 7 bases from V and 2 bases from J; junction bases left unmatched: 8. The CDR3 is 15 residues long. In DNA form, the CDR3 reads TGTGCCAGCACCCCAGAGGGACAGGCCACAGATACGCAGTATTTT. Amino acids: CASTPEGQATDTQYF.

The CDR3 sequence is CASSTFRGMGSGANVLTF. The DNA of the CDR3 is TGTGCCAGCAGCACATTCAGGGGAATGGGCTCTGGGGCCAACGTCCTGACTTTC. The J gene is TRBJ2-6, the V gene TRBV9; TRBD1 is a possible D gene (6 bases). Germline V gene data show CDR1 as SGDLS and CDR2 as YYNGEE. CDR3 length equals 18 residues. Deletions cut 4 bases from V and 0 bases from J, with 17 bases between.

J is TRBJ1-1 and V is TRBV5-4; D perhaps matches TRBD1 (5 bases). Germline-derived CDR1 and CDR2 are SGHNT and YYREEE (reference sequence). CDR3 length equals 12 residues. V lost 4 bases, J lost 8 bases, and 12 bases lay in between. CDR3 DNA: TGTGCCAGCAGCCTTGGGAGGGGAGAAGCTTTCTTT. Translated, it gives CASSLGRGEAFF.

This chain joins TRBV19 and TRBJ2-5; tentative D call: TRBD2 (6 bases). This CDR3 comprises 13 residues. The V and J ends lost 5 bases and 1 base respectively, with 8 bases between them. From germline, CDR1 is LNHDA and CDR2 SQIVND (reference sequence). The CDR3 sequence is CASSGTLQETQYF. As DNA, the CDR3 is TGTGCCAGTAGTGGGACTCTCCAAGAGACCCAGTACTTC.

The chain uses TRBV4-1 and TRBJ1-1, with 10 bases identical to TRBD1. The trim removed 0 bases at V and 7 bases at J, leaving 5 bases unmatched. Looked up from germline, CDR1 is MGHRA and CDR2 is YSYEKL. The CDR3 totals 15 residues. The CDR3, as DNA: TGCGCCAGCAGCCAAGAATGGACAGGGGGTTATGAAGCTTTCTTT. Translation gives CASSQEWTGGYEAFF.